A single sample gave rise to the 19 T cell receptor beta chains below, sequenced in a study of CD8+CD57+ T cells in acquired aplastic anemia. For sequencing, patients were chosen who had shown expansion of CD8+CD57+ cells by flow cytometry. Researchers used genomic DNA as the template to profile TCR beta VDJ and CDR3. TCRdb redid the calling of the reads with MiXCR, one entry per CDR3 protein. Among 270,000 or so distinct CDR3 sequences listed, around 82% were seen once. The source material was sorted CD4+, CD8+, or CD8+CD57+ T cells (not recorded which) from PBMCs. The receptor source for this set is a human donor with aplastic anemia.

The V gene is TRBV7-8, the J gene TRBJ2-7; 7 bases fit TRBD2. The germline V gene has CDR1 SGHVS and CDR2 FQNEAQ. Unmatched junction bases numbered 12, after V lost 0 bases and J lost 1 base. This CDR3 has 18 amino acids. The chain's CDR3 is CASSLAGGGTTLSYEQYF. In DNA, the CDR3 is TGTGCCAGCAGCTTAGCGGGAGGCGGGACTACGCTTTCCTACGAGCAGTACTTC.

Note on this clonotype: The missing conserved phenylalanine or tryptophan at the end of this CDR3 makes a read error likely. The limits of the CDR3 on the DNA are not certain, so only TCRdb's listed CDR3 is given. The J gene is TRBJ2-3, the V gene TRBV11-2. The CDR3 numbers 13 amino acids, ends counted. Germline V CDR1 and CDR2: SGHAT, FQNNGV. CDR3 sequence: CASSSGLYEQYFG.

V usage is TRBV7-9 and J usage is TRBJ2-3, with 10 bases identical to TRBD1. The CDR3 loop spans 14 amino acids. With 5 bases clipped from V and 5 bases from J, the junction kept 4 bases outside the gene matches. Germline V lookup: CDR1 SEHNR, CDR2 FQNEAQ (reference sequence). CDR3 in DNA: TGTGCCAGCAGCCGACAGGGGGCAATAGATACGCAGTATTTT. It yields the protein CASSRQGAIDTQYF. The full variable domain, with the rest looked up from reference TRBV7-9 and TRBJ2-3, is DTGVSQNPRHKITKRGQNVTFRCDPISEHNRLYWYRQTLGQGPEFLTYFQNEAQLEKSRLLSDRFSAERPKGSFSTLEIQRTEQGDSAMYLCASSRQGAIDTQYFGPGTRLTVL.

A remark on this clonotype: The junction does not match germline at one end; this may be a read error. The genes are TRBV7-9 and TRBJ2-3; D possibly corresponds to TRBD1 (6 bases). CDR3 size: 14 residues. Germline V gene data show CDR1 as SEHNR and CDR2 as FQNEAQ (reference sequence). CDR3 loop: CASSSAGDPDTEAF. Here the CDR3 DNA reads TGTGCCAGCAGCTCAGCAGGGGATCCCGATACTGAGGCTTTT.

Remarks on this clonotype: It may be a read error: a sequence one base away is much more abundant. The DNA is left out, because the CDR3 cannot be placed on it with certainty; the CDR3 is given as TCRdb lists it. The J gene is TRBJ2-1, the V gene TRBV19; TRBD2, the table's D call, lacks a check against the DNA. The CDR3 adds up to 16 amino acids, both ends counted. Germline V lookup: CDR1 LNHDA, CDR2 SQIVND (reference sequence). The CDR3 loop is CASSIASGADNEQFFF.

This chain uses TRBV7-2 with TRBJ2-5, with a tentative D call TRBD2 (6 bases). This CDR3 contains 15 residues. Trimming cost V 1 base and J 11 bases, with 20 bases left between them. Looked up from germline, CDR1 is SGHTA and CDR2 is FQGNSA. CDR3 sequence reads: CASSLVGGPEAQQYF. DNA of the CDR3: TGTGCCAGCAGCTTAGTGGGAGGTCCCGAGGCGCAGCAGTACTTC.

In its sample, this clonotype was seen once. The chain joins TRBV11-3 to TRBJ2-5, with unresolved D. CDR1 SGHNT and CDR2 YENEEA come from the germline V gene. The V end was cut by 1 base, the J end by 4 bases, with 10 bases between. CDR3 length: 14 residues. The CDR3 reads CASSLVLRGETQYF. The CDR3 region has the DNA TGTGCCAGCAGCTTAGTTCTCAGAGGAGAGACCCAGTACTTC.

V usage is TRBV7-8 and J usage is TRBJ2-6; D is undetermined. V was clipped by 0 bases and J by 16 bases, with 22 bases between them. Germline CDR1 SGHVS, CDR2 FQNEAQ. The CDR3 is 16 amino acids. CDR3 sequence (DNA): TGTGCCAGCAGCTTAGCGGGTGGCTACGAGGCGCAGTATCTGACTTTC. Translation gives CASSLAGGYEAQYLTF.

In the case of this clonotype: The CDR3 does not close with the conserved phenylalanine or tryptophan, likely indicating a read error. The limits of the CDR3 on the DNA are not certain, so only TCRdb's listed CDR3 is given. The V call is TRBV2, the J call TRBJ1-2; the D call of TRBD1 is as the table states it, not checked on the DNA. The CDR3 is 16 residues long, ends included. The V gene's germline CDR1 is SNHLY and CDR2 FYNNEI. CDR3 region: CASSAGTGDYEQYFGP.

This rearrangement joins TRBV7-9 to TRBJ1-2; D unresolved. The germline gives CDR1 SEHNR, CDR2 FQNEAQ (reference sequence). This CDR3 comprises 15 residues. V lost 1 base and J 5 bases, leaving 14 bases between the germline ends. The CDR3 DNA reads TGTGCCAGCAGCTTAGAGGCGGTGGGAGGGTATGGCTACACCTTC. This gives the protein CASSLEAVGGYGYTF.

The genes are TRBV20-1 and TRBJ2-1; D unclear. The V gene's germline CDR1 is DFQATT and CDR2 SNEGSKA (reference sequence). V lost 8 bases, J lost 7 bases, and 9 bases lay in between. The CDR3 spans 10 residues. The CDR3 region is CSYLGNEQFF. CDR3 DNA: TGCAGTTACCTGGGGAATGAGCAGTTCTTC.

The V and J genes are TRBV7-9 and TRBJ1-1; TRBD1 is a possible D gene (5 bases). Per the germline V gene, CDR1 is SEHNR and CDR2 is FQNEAQ (reference sequence). The V gene lost 3 bases and the J gene lost 14 bases, with 25 bases spanning the gap. CDR3 length: 15 amino acids. The CDR3 nucleotides are TGTGCCAGCAGCTTTCAAAGAAGCGGGACCAGCGGGGAGTTCTTT. Its protein is CASSFQRSGTSGEFF.

J is TRBJ2-7 and V is TRBV2; 7 positions match TRBD1. CDR3 length: 14 amino acids. The V segment lost 4 bases and the J segment 3 bases; nucleotides outside the gene matches: 6. Germline values: CDR1 SNHLY, CDR2 FYNNEI. The CDR3 is CASSVPGQSYEQYF. In DNA form, the CDR3 reads TGTGCCAGCAGTGTGCCGGGACAGAGCTACGAGCAGTACTTC. Complete variable domain (other parts from reference TRBV2 and TRBJ2-7): EPEVTQTPSHQVTQMGQEVILRCVPISNHLYFYWYRQILGQKVEFLVSFYNNEISEKSEIFDDQFSVERPDGSNFTLKIRSTKLEDSAMYFCASSVPGQSYEQYFGPGTRLTVT.

This clonotype was seen at least ten times. The chain is built from TRBV25-1 and TRBJ2-7; D is unclear. Germline V gives CDR1 MGHDK, CDR2 SYGVNS. This CDR3 has 11 residues. Trimming removed 2 bases from V and 5 bases from J, with 4 bases in between. DNA of the CDR3: TGTGCCAGCAGTGAAGGAAACGAGCAGTACGTC. As protein: CASSEGNEQYV.

This chain links TRBV9 with TRBJ1-1; a possible D gene is TRBD1 (6 bases). CDR1 is SGDLS and CDR2 is YYNGEE in the germline V gene. The CDR3 totals 15 residues. Trimming removed 4 bases from V and 10 bases from J, with 23 bases in between. This chain's CDR3 is CASSLEVTGNNAAFF. DNA of the CDR3: TGTGCCAGCAGCTTAGAGGTGACAGGAAACAATGCAGCTTTCTTT.

This clonotype was recorded at least ten times. The chain joins TRBV7-8 to TRBJ1-2; D unresolved. V was shortened by 0 bases and J by 2 bases, with 10 bases between the two germline ends. CDR1 and CDR2 (germline): SGHVS, FQNEAQ. This CDR3 region has 15 residues. The chain's CDR3 is CASSLAGGSNYGYTF. CDR3 in DNA: TGTGCCAGCAGCTTAGCGGGAGGGTCAAACTATGGCTACACCTTC.

The count of this clonotype is one. This chain connects TRBV6-1 to TRBJ2-7; D is unresolved. The CDR3 consists of 12 residues. V lost 6 bases and J 7 bases, leaving 13 bases between the germline ends. Germline V gene sequence: CDR1 MNHNS, CDR2 SASEGT. CDR3 in amino acids: CASSLNTGEQYF. In DNA, the CDR3 is TGTGCCAGCAGCTTGAACACCGGGGAGCAGTACTTC.

V is TRBV20-1 and J is TRBJ2-7; 7 bases agree with TRBD1. CDR3 length equals 15 residues. CDR1 and CDR2 (germline): DFQATT, SNEGSKA (reference sequence). V gave up 3 bases and J gave up 1 base; unmatched junction bases: 9. The CDR3 spells CSARGTGVGSYEQYF. Written as DNA, the CDR3 is TGCAGTGCTAGGGGAACAGGGGTCGGATCCTACGAGCAGTACTTC.

The chain has TRBV7-9 and TRBJ2-7; D is uncertain. Between the trimmed V and J ends, which lost 2 bases and 1 base, there was a span of 21 bases. Germline V gene data show CDR1 as SEHNR and CDR2 as FQNEAQ (reference sequence). The CDR3 loop spans 18 amino acids. The CDR3 sequence is CASSLHGDATALSYEQYV. CDR3 nucleotide sequence: TGTGCCAGCAGCTTACATGGAGATGCCACAGCCCTTTCCTACGAGCAGTACGTC.